What follows is one T cell receptor beta chain and its context. These data are taken from a study of cytomegalovirus exposure and HLA in healthy donors. Germline V CDR1 and CDR2: SEHNR, FQNEAQ (reference sequence). The V gene end was trimmed by 3 bases and the J gene end by 7 bases; junction bases not matched to a gene: 3. This CDR3 spans 15 amino acids. The primer mix had 60 Vbeta and 13 Jbeta primers. Clones were sequenced by immunoSEQ multiplex PCR, and TCRdb holds only the in-frame ones, with some missing. The sample lists 200,000 or so clones, more than 75% seen once, with roughly 1.3% in the top ten.

This TCR came from a human donor in good health. This sequence joins TRBV7-9 and TRBJ2-1; TRBD2 agrees at 13 bases. The sequenced sample was PBMCs. This CDR3 reads CASSLGLAGINEQFF. As DNA, the CDR3 is TGTGCCAGCAGCTTGGGACTAGCGGGGATAAATGAGCAGTTCTTC.